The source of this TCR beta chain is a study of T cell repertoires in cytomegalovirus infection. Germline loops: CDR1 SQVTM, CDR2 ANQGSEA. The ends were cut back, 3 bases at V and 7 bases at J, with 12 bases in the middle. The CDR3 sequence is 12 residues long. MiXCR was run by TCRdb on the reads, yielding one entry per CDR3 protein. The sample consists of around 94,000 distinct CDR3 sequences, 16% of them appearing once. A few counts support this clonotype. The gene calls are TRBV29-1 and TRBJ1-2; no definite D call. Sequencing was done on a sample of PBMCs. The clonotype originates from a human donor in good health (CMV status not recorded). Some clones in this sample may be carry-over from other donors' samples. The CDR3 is CSVDTALGGYTF. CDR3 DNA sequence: TGCAGCGTTGATACAGCTTTAGGTGGCTACACCTTC.